The rows below give T cell receptor beta chains drawn from one sample of a study of OX40 agonist ivuxolimab in advanced cancers. Sequenced by immunoSEQ multiplex PCR; TCRdb stores in-frame clones only, minus some. The data show fewer than 50,000 clones, 88% seen once. This specimen consisted of CD4+ or CD8+ T cells sorted from blood, obtained in a trial of the OX40 agonist ivuxolimab. Every receptor here comes from an adult with an advanced solid tumor such as melanoma, head and neck, liver or kidney cancer. CDR3s include the opening cysteine and the closing phenylalanine or tryptophan. The order of the fields is clone size, J gene, V gene, D gene, CDR3 protein, CDR3 DNA. The D gene is left open where the match is weak. The listing skips clone size in some rows; elsewhere it reads once, few, many or a size class.

. TRBJ1-4 TRBV6-5 . CASSYGRELTNEKLFF TGTGCCAGCAGTTACGGCAGGGAGCTTACTAATGAAAAACTGTTTTTT
. TRBJ2-1 TRBV14 . CASSRFRGAPNNEQFF TGTGCCAGCAGCCGGTTTCGGGGGGCCCCTAACAATGAGCAGTTCTTC
. TRBJ1-2 TRBV5-6 . CASSLEGLGIGGYTF TGTGCCAGCAGCTTGGAGGGTCTCGGTATTGGGGGCTACACCTTC
. TRBJ1-1 TRBV9 . CASSVAGWGGTEAFF TGTGCCAGCAGCGTAGCTGGATGGGGCGGCACTGAAGCTTTCTTT
. TRBJ2-2 TRBV5-1 . CASSLRDTNTGELFF TGCGCCAGCAGCTTGCGGGACACTAACACCGGGGAGCTGTTTTTT
. TRBJ2-1 TRBV5-8 TRBD2 CASSLPGGFVEQFF TGTGCCAGCAGTCTCCCCGGGGGGTTTGTAGAGCAGTTCTTC
. TRBJ2-1 TRBV7-6 TRBD2 CASSMLAGGDEQFF TGTGCCAGCAGCATGCTAGCGGGGGGTGATGAGCAGTTCTTC
few TRBJ1-1 TRBV10-2 . CASSESGTEAFF TGCGCCAGCAGTGAGTCTGGGACTGAAGCTTTCTTT
. TRBJ1-1 TRBV28 . CASSQTTGSTEAFF TGTGCCAGCAGTCAGACAACTGGTTCCACTGAAGCTTTCTTT
. TRBJ2-3 TRBV28 TRBD2 CASKGTSGVLTDTQYF TGTGCCAGCAAAGGGACTAGCGGTGTTCTCACAGATACGCAGTATTTT
. TRBJ2-7 TRBV28 TRBD2 CASRQWGGTYEQYF TGTGCCAGCAGACAATGGGGGGGAACCTACGAGCAGTACTTC
. TRBJ2-7 TRBV5-5 . CASSLWDGVYEQYF TGTGCCAGCAGCTTGTGGGACGGAGTCTACGAGCAGTACTTC
once TRBJ2-2 TRBV2 . CASSEARSKRANTGELFF TGTGCCAGCAGTGAAGCGCGATCCAAAAGGGCCAACACCGGGGAGCTGTTTTTT
few TRBJ2-3 TRBV27 . CASSPGTTQTDTQYF TGTGCCAGCAGCCCCGGGACAACACAAACAGATACGCAGTATTTT
. TRBJ1-2 TRBV7-9 . CASSLDLPNYGYTF TGTGCCAGCAGCTTAGATTTGCCCAACTATGGCTACACCTTC
medium-sized TRBJ2-4 TRBV7-9 . CASGQPRDGKNIQYF TGTGCCAGCGGACAACCCCGGGACGGAAAAAACATTCAGTACTTC
. TRBJ2-3 TRBV27 TRBD2 CASTLRGGGTDTQYF TGTGCCAGCACCCTTCGCGGGGGGGGCACAGATACGCAGTATTTT
. TRBJ2-3 TRBV7-8 . CASSLRQPGTDTQYF TGTGCCAGCAGCTTACGACAGCCAGGCACAGATACGCAGTATTTT
. TRBJ2-2 TRBV6-6 TRBD1 CASLRDSLNTGELFF TGTGCCAGCTTAAGGGACAGTTTGAACACCGGGGAGCTGTTTTTT
once TRBJ1-2 TRBV9 . CASATGDGYTF TGTGCCAGCGCAACCGGGGATGGCTACACCTTC
. TRBJ1-4 TRBV4-3 . CASSQVRGAPTNEKLFF TGCGCCAGCAGCCAAGTGAGGGGGGCTCCAACTAATGAAAAACTGTTTTTT